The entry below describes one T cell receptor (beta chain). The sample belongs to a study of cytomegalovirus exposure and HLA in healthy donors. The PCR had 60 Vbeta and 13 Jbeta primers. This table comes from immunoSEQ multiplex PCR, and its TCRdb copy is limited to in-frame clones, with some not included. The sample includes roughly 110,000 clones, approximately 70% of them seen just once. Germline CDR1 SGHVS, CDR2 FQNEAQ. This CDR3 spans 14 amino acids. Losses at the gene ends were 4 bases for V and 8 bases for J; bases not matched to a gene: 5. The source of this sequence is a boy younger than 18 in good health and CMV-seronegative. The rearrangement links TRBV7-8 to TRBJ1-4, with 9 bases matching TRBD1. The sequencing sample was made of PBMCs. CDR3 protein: CASSSDRGREKLFF. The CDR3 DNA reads TGTGCCAGCAGCTCAGACAGGGGGAGGGAAAAACTGTTTTTT.